These T cell receptor beta chains were read from a single sample in a study of blood T cell repertoires in COVID-19. The assay was immunoSEQ multiplex PCR, and TCRdb's table has in-frame clones only and misses some. Found here are more than 150,000 clones, roughly four fifths of them singletons; the top ten hold 12%. Sequences were obtained from PBMCs or T cells enriched from blood (not recorded which). The receptors shown here come from a man between 40 and 49 years old who had recovered from COVID-19. Each CDR3 is given with its conserved first and last residue. D genes are given only for firm matches. Clone size, where shown, is once, few, many, or a class for clones that have expanded.

D	V	J	size	DNA	CDR3
NA	TRBV9	TRBJ1-6	NA	TGTGCCAGCAGCGTTCGACAGGCGGAATCACCCCTCCACTTT	CASSVRQAESPLHF
NA	TRBV23-1	TRBJ1-1	few	TGCGCCAGCAGTCGGGCAGACGAGGGCACTGAAGCTTTCTTT	CASSRADEGTEAFF
TRBD1	TRBV18	TRBJ1-3	NA	TGTGCCAGCTCACCACGGGCTCCGGGACAGGGATCTGGAAACACCATATATTTT	CASSPRAPGQGSGNTIYF
TRBD1	TRBV25-1	TRBJ1-1	NA	TGTGCCAGCACTCTTGGCCGGACAGGGTCGATGAACACTGAAGCTTTCTTT	CASTLGRTGSMNTEAFF
NA	TRBV5-4	TRBJ1-1	once	TGTGCCAGCAGCCCAACCCGGGGAAACACTGAAGCTTTCTTT	CASSPTRGNTEAFF
TRBD2	TRBV2	TRBJ2-7	NA	TGTGCCAGCAGGCCCAGGACTAGCGGGAGTTACGAGCAGTACTTC	CASRPRTSGSYEQYF
NA	TRBV9	TRBJ2-3	NA	TGTGCCAGCAGCGTAGACGCGGCAAGCACAGATACGCAGTATTTT	CASSVDAASTDTQYF
NA	TRBV7-2	TRBJ1-1	few	TGTGCCAGCAGCTTACAGGGGCGGACGAACACTGAAGCTTTCTTT	CASSLQGRTNTEAFF
TRBD2	TRBV18	TRBJ2-1	NA	TGTGCCAGCTCACCCCTAGCGGGGGACTACAATGAGCAGTTCTTC	CASSPLAGDYNEQFF
NA	TRBV7-2	TRBJ2-2	NA	TGTGCCAGCACCGCATTTGGGCGCGGGGAGCTGTTTTTT	CASTAFGRGELFF
TRBD2	TRBV2	TRBJ2-1	few	TGTGCCAGCAGAGGGGGAAGGGGACTAGCGGGCCGCGTCGACAATGAGCAGTTCTTC	CASRGGRGLAGRVDNEQFF
TRBD2	TRBV6-5	TRBJ2-1	once	TGTGCCAGCAGCACCCTAGCGGGAGCGGGCAATGAGCAGTTCTTC	CASSTLAGAGNEQFF
NA	TRBV5-1	TRBJ1-1	NA	TGCGCCAGCAGCCCAGAGGGAGGGGGAGACACTGAAGCTTTCTTT	CASSPEGGGDTEAFF
NA	TRBV28	TRBJ2-7	NA	TGTGCCAGCAGCTTATTTCAGGAGGGGCTTGGGAGCAGGGTGTACTTC	CASSLFQEGLGSRVYF
TRBD1	TRBV6-2/TRBV6-3	TRBJ2-2	NA	TGTGCCAGCAGTTACGTCGGGGACAGGGGGCTTGTGAACACCGGGGAGCTGTTTTTT	CASSYVGDRGLVNTGELFF
NA	TRBV12-5	TRBJ1-5	NA	TGTGCTAGCTTCACTTGGGAGGGGCCCAACCACTCTAGGCTTACTCAGCCCCAGCATTTT	CASFTWEGPNHSRLTQPQHF
TRBD1	TRBV20-1	TRBJ1-6	few	TGCAGTGCTAGTTCGGGACAGTTGGGTTATAATTCACCCCTCCACTTT	CSASSGQLGYNSPLHF
NA	TRBV12-3/TRBV12-4	TRBJ1-5	NA	TGTGCCAGCAGTTTGGCCACCGATCAGCCCCAGCATTTT	CASSLATDQPQHF
NA	TRBV7-6	TRBJ2-3	NA	TGTGCCAGCAGCTTAGCAAGTCTAGCTCTCACAGATACGCAGTATTTT	CASSLASLALTDTQYF
NA	TRBV4-1	TRBJ1-2	NA	TGCGCCAGCAGCCCCCCACAGGACCGCTATGGCTACACCTTC	CASSPPQDRYGYTF
NA	TRBV2	TRBJ2-3	NA	TGTGCCAGCAGCCCCCAACAGGGAACAGATACGCAGTATTTT	CASSPQQGTDTQYF
NA	TRBV10-3	TRBJ1-5	NA	TGTGCCATCAGTAACCCGATGGACAAGACCAAGGGGCAGCCCCAGCATTTT	CAISNPMDKTKGQPQHF
TRBD1	TRBV27	TRBJ2-7	NA	TGTGCCAGCAGTTCAATTTCAGGGGGCGCCTCCTACGAGCAGTACTTC	CASSSISGGASYEQYF
TRBD1	TRBV6-4	TRBJ1-5	NA	TGTGCCAGCCACACCGGGACAGTGCATCAGCCCCAGCATTTT	CASHTGTVHQPQHF
TRBD2	TRBV18	TRBJ2-3	NA	TGTGCCAGCTCACGCTTGCGACTAGCGGGAGAGGCAGATACGCAGTATTTT	CASSRLRLAGEADTQYF
NA	TRBV29-1	TRBJ2-7	NA	TGCAGCGTTGGACAGAGTACCTACAAGCAGTACTTC	CSVGQSTYKQYF
TRBD1	TRBV2	TRBJ1-6	NA	TGTGCCAGCAGTTTACAGGGGGGAGATAATTCACCCCTCCACTTT	CASSLQGGDNSPLHF
NA	TRBV7-9	TRBJ1-4	few	TGTGCCAGCAGCATTAGCGAGGGATTTAATGAAAAACTGTTTTTT	CASSISEGFNEKLFF
TRBD1	TRBV7-6	TRBJ2-1	NA	TGTGCCAGCAGCTCCCGGGACAGCTACGATGAGCAGTTCTTC	CASSSRDSYDEQFF
TRBD2	TRBV7-2	TRBJ2-3	NA	TGTGCCACACTAGCGGGAGTCCATGCGGGGGCAGATACGCAGTATTTT	CATLAGVHAGADTQYF
TRBD1	TRBV9	TRBJ1-6	NA	TGTGCCAGCAGCGTAGACATACAGGGGACGGCACCCCTCCACTTT	CASSVDIQGTAPLHF
TRBD1	TRBV5-1	TRBJ1-1	once	TGCGCCAGCAGCTTACGTCCGGGACAGCAGAACACTGAAGCTTTCTTT	CASSLRPGQQNTEAFF
TRBD1	TRBV18	TRBJ1-2	NA	TGTGCCAGCTCATCATCCCGGGACAGGGCCTATGGCTACACCTTC	CASSSSRDRAYGYTF
NA	TRBV29-1	TRBJ1-5	NA	TGCAGCGTTTTAGAGCAGCGGAATCAGCCCCAGCATTTT	CSVLEQRNQPQHF
NA	TRBV5-1	TRBJ2-1	NA	TGCGCCAGCAGCTTGGACAGGGCTTCCTACAATGAGCAGTTCTTC	CASSLDRASYNEQFF
TRBD1	TRBV11-1	TRBJ2-1	NA	TGTGCCAGCACCCCCCCCGGGACAGGGGAGTTTAGGGAGCAGTTCTTC	CASTPPGTGEFREQFF
NA	TRBV24-1	TRBJ2-1	once	TGTGCCACCAGTGATCCCCGCGGGAATGAGCAGTTCTTC	CATSDPRGNEQFF
NA	TRBV9	TRBJ1-1	NA	TGTGCCAGCAGCCCGGCGGGGGGGGCATGGAACACTGAAGCTTTCTTT	CASSPAGGAWNTEAFF
NA	TRBV5-1	TRBJ1-1	NA	TGCGCCAGTACTCTTGTTGGGGGCCGGGGCAGAAACTTTGAAGCTTTCTTT	CASTLVGGRGRNFEAFF
NA	TRBV9	TRBJ2-1	NA	TGTGCCAGCAGCGTGGGGACTCGCTCCTACAATGAGCAGTTCTTC	CASSVGTRSYNEQFF
TRBD1	TRBV27	TRBJ2-7	NA	TGTGCCAGCAGTCAACCGGGACAGGGCCCCTACGAGCAGTACTTC	CASSQPGQGPYEQYF
TRBD1	TRBV5-1	TRBJ2-3	NA	TGCGCCAGCAGCAACCGGGACAGGGTCACGGGGGATACGCAGTATTTT	CASSNRDRVTGDTQYF
TRBD2	TRBV5-1	TRBJ2-3	NA	TGCGCCAGCAGCTATACTAGCGGAGGGAAAACAGATACGCAGTATTTT	CASSYTSGGKTDTQYF
NA	TRBV7-3	TRBJ2-3	NA	TGTGCCAGCAGCTTCGAGAGCACAGATACGCAGTATTTT	CASSFESTDTQYF
NA	TRBV18	TRBJ1-5	NA	TGTGCCAGCTCACCCTTCTCTTTACCAGGGAATCAGCCCCAGCATTTT	CASSPFSLPGNQPQHF
TRBD1	TRBV19	TRBJ1-3	few	TGTGCCAGTAGTTCTCGACAGGGACTCTCTGGAAACACCATATATTTT	CASSSRQGLSGNTIYF
NA	TRBV12-3/TRBV12-4	TRBJ1-2	NA	TGTGCCAGCAGTTTAGTGGCCTATGGCTACACCTTC	CASSLVAYGYTF
NA	TRBV7-3	TRBJ1-2	NA	TGTGCCAGCAGCTCCGGCCCGGGATACCTTAACTATGGCTACACCTTC	CASSSGPGYLNYGYTF
TRBD1	TRBV28	TRBJ1-5	few	TGTGCCAGCAGTTCCCGACAGGGATCGAGCAATCAGCCCCAGCATTTT	CASSSRQGSSNQPQHF
NA	TRBV6-2/TRBV6-3	TRBJ2-7	NA	TGTGCCAGCAGTTACTCGTCCCGGGACATCGGTTCCTACGAGCAGTACTTC	CASSYSSRDIGSYEQYF
NA	TRBV30	TRBJ1-2	NA	TGTGCCTGGAGTTCGGATTCCGGGAACGGCTACACCTTC	CAWSSDSGNGYTF
NA	TRBV6-4	TRBJ1-2	once	TGTGCCAGCAGTGCAGACAGTAACAATGGCTACACCTTC	CASSADSNNGYTF
TRBD1	TRBV6-5	TRBJ2-7	NA	TGTGCCAGCAGCCTCCCCGGGACAGGGGACGAGCAGTACTTC	CASSLPGTGDEQYF
NA	TRBV19	TRBJ1-2	NA	TGTGCCAGTAGTATCACAGGGCGGTATGGCTACACCTTC	CASSITGRYGYTF
NA	TRBV30	TRBJ1-1	NA	TGTGCCTGGAGCCCCGGGGGGCGCACTGAAGCTTTCTTT	CAWSPGGRTEAFF
TRBD1	TRBV7-2	TRBJ2-5	NA	TGTGCCAGCAGCACCGGGACAGAGGGCAGCCAGTACTTC	CASSTGTEGSQYF
TRBD1	TRBV28	TRBJ2-1	NA	TGTGCCAGCAGTTTCGCAGTATCCGGGACAGAAGACTACAATGAGCAGTTCTTC	CASSFAVSGTEDYNEQFF
NA	TRBV30	TRBJ1-1	NA	TGTGCCTGGAGTGTCGGGGGGGCGCCTAAAGCTTTCTTT	CAWSVGGAPKAFF
NA	TRBV7-9	TRBJ1-1	NA	TGTGCCAGCACCCTAGAGAACACTGAAGCTTTCTTT	CASTLENTEAFF
NA	TRBV4-1	TRBJ2-1	NA	TGCGCCAGCAGCCAAGAAAGGGGGAGAAATCAGGCGGTCAATGAGCAGTTCTTC	CASSQERGRNQAVNEQFF